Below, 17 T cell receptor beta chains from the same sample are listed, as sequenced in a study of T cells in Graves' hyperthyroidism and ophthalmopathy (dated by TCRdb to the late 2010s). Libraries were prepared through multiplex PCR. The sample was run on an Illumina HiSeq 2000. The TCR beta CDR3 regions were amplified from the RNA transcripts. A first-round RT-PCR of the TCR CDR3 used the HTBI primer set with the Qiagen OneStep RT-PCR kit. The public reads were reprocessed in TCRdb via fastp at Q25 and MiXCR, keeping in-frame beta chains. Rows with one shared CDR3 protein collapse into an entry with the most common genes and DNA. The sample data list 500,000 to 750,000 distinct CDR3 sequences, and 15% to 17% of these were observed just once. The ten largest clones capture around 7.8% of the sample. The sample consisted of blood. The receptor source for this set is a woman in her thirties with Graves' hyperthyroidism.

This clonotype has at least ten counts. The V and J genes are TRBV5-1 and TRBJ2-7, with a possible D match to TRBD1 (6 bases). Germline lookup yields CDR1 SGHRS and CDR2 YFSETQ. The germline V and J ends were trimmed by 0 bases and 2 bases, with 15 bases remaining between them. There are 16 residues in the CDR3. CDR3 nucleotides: TGCGCCAGCAGCTTGGCCGTGGACAGAGTAACCTACGAGCAGTACTTC. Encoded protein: CASSLAVDRVTYEQYF.

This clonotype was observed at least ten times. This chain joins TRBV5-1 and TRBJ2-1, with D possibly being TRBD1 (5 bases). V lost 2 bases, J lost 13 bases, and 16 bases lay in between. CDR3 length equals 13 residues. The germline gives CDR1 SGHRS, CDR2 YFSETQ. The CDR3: CASSFLTETGQFF. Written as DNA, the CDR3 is TGCGCCAGCAGCTTTCTGACAGAAACCGGCCAGTTCTTC.

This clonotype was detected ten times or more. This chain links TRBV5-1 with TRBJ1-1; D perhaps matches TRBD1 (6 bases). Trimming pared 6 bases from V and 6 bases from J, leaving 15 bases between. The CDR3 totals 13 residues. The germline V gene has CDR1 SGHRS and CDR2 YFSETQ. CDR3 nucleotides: TGCGCCAGCACCCCCACAGGGTTTGCTGAAGCTTTCTTT. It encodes CASTPTGFAEAFF.

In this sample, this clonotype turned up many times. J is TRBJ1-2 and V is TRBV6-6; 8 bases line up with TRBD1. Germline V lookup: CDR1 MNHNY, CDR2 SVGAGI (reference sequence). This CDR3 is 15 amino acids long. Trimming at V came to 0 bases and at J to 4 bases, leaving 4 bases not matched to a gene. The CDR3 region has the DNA TGTGCCAGCAGTTACTCGACAGGGGAAATCTATGGCTACACCTTC. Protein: CASSYSTGEIYGYTF.

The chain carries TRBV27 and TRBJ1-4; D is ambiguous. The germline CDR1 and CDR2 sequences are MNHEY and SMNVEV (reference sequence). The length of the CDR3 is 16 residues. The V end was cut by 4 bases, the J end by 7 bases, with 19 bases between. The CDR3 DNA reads TGTGCCAGCAGTTCCCCCTCAGAGGGCCTCGTTGAAAAACTGTTTTTT. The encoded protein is CASSSPSEGLVEKLFF.

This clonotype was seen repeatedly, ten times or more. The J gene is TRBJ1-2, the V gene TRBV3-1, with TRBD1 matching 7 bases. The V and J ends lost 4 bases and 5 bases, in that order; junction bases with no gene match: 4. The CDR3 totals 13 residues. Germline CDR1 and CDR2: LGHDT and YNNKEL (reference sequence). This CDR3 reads CASSPDRVYGYTF. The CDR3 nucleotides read TGTGCCAGCAGCCCAGACAGGGTTTATGGCTACACCTTC.

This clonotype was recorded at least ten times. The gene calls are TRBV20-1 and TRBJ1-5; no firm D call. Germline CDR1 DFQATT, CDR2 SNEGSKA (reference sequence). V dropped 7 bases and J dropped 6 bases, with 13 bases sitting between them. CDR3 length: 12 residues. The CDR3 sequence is CSGEMRGQPQHF. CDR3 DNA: TGCAGTGGTGAGATGCGCGGTCAGCCCCAGCATTTT.

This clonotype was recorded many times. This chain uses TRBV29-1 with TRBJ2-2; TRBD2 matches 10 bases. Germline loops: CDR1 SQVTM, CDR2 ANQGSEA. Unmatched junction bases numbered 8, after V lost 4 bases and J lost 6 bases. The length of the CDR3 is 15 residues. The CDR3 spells CSVGKLAGVPGELFF. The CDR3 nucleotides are TGCAGCGTTGGGAAGCTAGCGGGAGTGCCCGGGGAGCTGTTTTTT.

The CDR3 bases are TGTGCCACCAGCAGAGAGTTTCAACAGGGGGCGAGGGAGCAGTACTTC. Its protein product is CATSREFQQGAREQYF. The chain has TRBV15 and TRBJ2-7; 9 bases align to TRBD1. V lost 0 bases, J lost 7 bases, and 10 bases stayed unmatched. CDR1 is LNHNV, CDR2 YYDKDF, per germline (reference sequence). This CDR3 contains 16 residues.

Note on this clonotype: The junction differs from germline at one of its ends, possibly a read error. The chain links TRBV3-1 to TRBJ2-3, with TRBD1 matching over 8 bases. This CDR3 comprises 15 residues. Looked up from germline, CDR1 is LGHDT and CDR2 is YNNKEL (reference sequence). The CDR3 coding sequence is TGTGCCAACAGCTACCGGACAGGGCTAGCAGGTACGCAGTATTTT. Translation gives CANSYRTGLAGTQYF.

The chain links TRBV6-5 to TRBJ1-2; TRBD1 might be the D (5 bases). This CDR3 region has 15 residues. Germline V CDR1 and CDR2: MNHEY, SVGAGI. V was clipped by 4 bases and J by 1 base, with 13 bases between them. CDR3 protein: CASSSYRDDNYGYTF. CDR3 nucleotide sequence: TGTGCCAGCAGTTCCTACCGGGACGATAACTATGGCTACACCTTC.

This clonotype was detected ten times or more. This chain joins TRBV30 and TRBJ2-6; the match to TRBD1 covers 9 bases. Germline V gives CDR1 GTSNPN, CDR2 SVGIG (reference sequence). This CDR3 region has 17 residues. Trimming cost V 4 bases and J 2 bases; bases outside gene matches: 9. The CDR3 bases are TGTGCCTGGAACCGGGACAGGGATATCACTGGGGCCAACGTCCTGACTTTC. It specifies CAWNRDRDITGANVLTF. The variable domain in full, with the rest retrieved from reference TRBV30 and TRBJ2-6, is SQTIHQWPATLVQPVGSPLSLECTVEGTSNPNLYWYRQAAGRGLQLLFYSVGIGQISSEVPQNLSASRPQDRQFILSSKKLLLSDSGFYLCAWNRDRDITGANVLTFGAGSRLTVL.

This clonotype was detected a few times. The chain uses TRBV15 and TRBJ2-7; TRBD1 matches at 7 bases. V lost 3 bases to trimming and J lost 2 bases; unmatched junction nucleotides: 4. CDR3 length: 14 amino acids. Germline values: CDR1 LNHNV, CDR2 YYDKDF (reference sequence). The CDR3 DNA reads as TGTGCCACCAGCAGGGACGGGACAGCCTACGAGCAGTACTTC. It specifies CATSRDGTAYEQYF.

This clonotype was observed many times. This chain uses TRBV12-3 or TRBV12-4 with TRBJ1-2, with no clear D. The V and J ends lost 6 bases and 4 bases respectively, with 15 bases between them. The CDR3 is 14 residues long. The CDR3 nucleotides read TGTGCCAGCAGAGTCGCCACAGTTAGCTATGGCTACACCTTC. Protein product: CASRVATVSYGYTF.

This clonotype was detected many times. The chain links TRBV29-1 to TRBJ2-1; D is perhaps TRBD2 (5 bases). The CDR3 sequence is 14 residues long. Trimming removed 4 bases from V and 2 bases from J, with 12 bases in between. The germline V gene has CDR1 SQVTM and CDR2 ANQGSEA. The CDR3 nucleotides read TGCAGCGTTGTAAGAGCGGTACCCTACAATGAGCAGTTCTTC. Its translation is CSVVRAVPYNEQFF.

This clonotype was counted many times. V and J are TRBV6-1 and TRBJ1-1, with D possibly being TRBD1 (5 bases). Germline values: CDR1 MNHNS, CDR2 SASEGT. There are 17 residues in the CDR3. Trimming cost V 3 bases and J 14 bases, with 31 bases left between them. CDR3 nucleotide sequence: TGTGCCAGCAGTGACCCCGGACTGAGACAAGAAACACAGGAGGGATTCTTT. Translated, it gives CASSDPGLRQETQEGFF.

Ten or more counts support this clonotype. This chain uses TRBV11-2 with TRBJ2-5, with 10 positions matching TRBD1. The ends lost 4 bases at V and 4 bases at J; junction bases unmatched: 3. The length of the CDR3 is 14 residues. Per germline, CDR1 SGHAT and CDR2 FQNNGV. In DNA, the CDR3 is TGTGCCAGCAGCTGGACAGGGGGAGGAGAGACCCAGTACTTC. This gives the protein CASSWTGGGETQYF. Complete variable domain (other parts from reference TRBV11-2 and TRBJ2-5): EAGVAQSPRYKIIEKRQSVAFWCNPISGHATLYWYQQILGQGPKLLIQFQNNGVVDDSQLPKDRFSAERLKGVDSTLKIQPAKLEDSAVYLCASSWTGGGETQYFGPGTRLLVL.